The T cell receptor (beta chain) described here comes from a study of blood T cell repertoires in COVID-19. The wider study: The study drew acute and convalescent COVID-19 samples from the United States, Italy and Spain. PBMCs, B-cell-depleted T cells, or T cells provided the cDNA or gDNA that made up the material.

Before they entered the study, exposed participants had met a COVID-19 case within 2 weeks. Original methodology: Estimates of nucleated cell counts were drawn from the amplification of reference gene primers. Method: immunoSEQ multiplex PCR; TCRdb's copy keeps in-frame clones and lacks some. Clone size and V and J calls were adopted from that table, with D and trimming inferred from the DNA. The sample includes some 340,000 clones, roughly 90% of them seen just once. The source material was PBMCs or T cells enriched from blood (not recorded which). This receptor was taken from a woman aged 25 to 39 who had been exposed to COVID-19.

The CDR3 is CATSEGHSGNTIYF. CDR3 sequence (DNA): TGTGCCACCAGTGAGGGACACTCTGGAAACACCATATATTTT. The chain joins TRBV24-1 to TRBJ1-3; tentatively, D is TRBD1 (6 bases). Looked up from germline, CDR1 is KGHDR and CDR2 is SFDVKD. V was shortened by 4 bases and J by 0 bases, with 6 bases between the two germline ends. The CDR3 runs 14 residues.